The entry below describes one T cell receptor (beta chain). These data originate in a study of blood T cell repertoires in COVID-19. For the study at large: Collection of acute and convalescent COVID-19 samples took place in the United States, Italy and Spain. Sources were T cells, B-cell-depleted T cells, or PBMCs; the material itself was cDNA or gDNA.

The length of the CDR3 is 10 residues. V was shortened by 8 bases and J by 6 bases, with 5 bases between the two germline ends. Germline CDR1 reads MDHEN; CDR2 reads SYDVKM. In the original workflow: How many nucleated cells were present was estimated from reference gene primer amplification. Measured with immunoSEQ multiplex PCR; TCRdb has only the in-frame clones, and not every one. The V and J calls and the clone size are those of that table, but D and trimming were determined from the DNA. This table holds 250,000 to 350,000 clones, 86% found once. The rearrangement links TRBV28 to TRBJ2-1, with unresolved D. Input material: peripheral blood. The source is a woman in her twenties or thirties with active or convalescent COVID-19. CDR3 coding DNA: TGTGCCAGCGGGCCCAATGAGCAGTTCTTC. Its protein is CASGPNEQFF.